Reported below is one TCR beta chain. Its antigen is as yet unknown. The sample is drawn from a study of T-cell reconstitution after alpha-beta-depleted transplantation in children. Findings and caveats of the study: A year post-transplant, T-cell counts and diversity derived mostly from newly produced T cells. For some patients, TCRbeta diversity was high at day 60 because of recipient T cells and thymic progenitors that survived. In patients about two months after transplant, alpha-beta T cells reportedly arose from several hundred expanded graft clones.

After removal of 2 bases from V and 5 bases from J, the junction contained 4 bases not matched to a gene. The CDR3 is made up of 15 amino acids. CDR1 is WSHSY, CDR2 SAAADI, per germline. During its preparation, the TCRbeta library received unique molecular identifiers. Using its own MiXCR run on the PCR reads, TCRdb lists one record per CDR3 protein. This table has 350,000 to 500,000 distinct CDR3 sequences, 43% appearing once. The chain uses TRBV10-2 and TRBJ1-4; 8 positions match TRBD1. The sequence was obtained from a girl aged 2 to 10 with aplastic anemia, due to receive a stem cell transplant. This specimen consisted of PBMCs, obtained before TCRalphabeta/CD19-depleted stem cell transplant. The CDR3 nucleotides are TGCGCCAGCAGTGAGGGGGACAGGCAAAATGAAAAACTGTTTTTT. It is translated as CASSEGDRQNEKLFF.